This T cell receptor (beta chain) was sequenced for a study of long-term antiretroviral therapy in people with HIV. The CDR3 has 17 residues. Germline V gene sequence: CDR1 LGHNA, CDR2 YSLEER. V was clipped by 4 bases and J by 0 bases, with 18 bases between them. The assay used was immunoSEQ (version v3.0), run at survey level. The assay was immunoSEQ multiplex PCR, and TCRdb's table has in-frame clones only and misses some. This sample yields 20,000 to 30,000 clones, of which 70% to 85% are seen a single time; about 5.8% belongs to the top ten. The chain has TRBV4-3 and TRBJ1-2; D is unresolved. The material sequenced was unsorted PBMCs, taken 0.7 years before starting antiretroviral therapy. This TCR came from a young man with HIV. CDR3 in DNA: TGCGCCAGCAGCCCCACCGTGGCCCGATTAGCTAACTATGGCTACACCTTC. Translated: CASSPTVARLANYGYTF.